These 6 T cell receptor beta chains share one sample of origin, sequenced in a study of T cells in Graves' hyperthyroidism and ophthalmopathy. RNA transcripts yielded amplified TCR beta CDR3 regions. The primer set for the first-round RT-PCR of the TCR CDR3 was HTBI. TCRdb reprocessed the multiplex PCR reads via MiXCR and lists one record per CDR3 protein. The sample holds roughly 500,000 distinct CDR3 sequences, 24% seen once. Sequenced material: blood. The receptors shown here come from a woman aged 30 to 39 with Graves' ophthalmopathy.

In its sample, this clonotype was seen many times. The CDR3 sequence is CASSQDTGGSNQPQHF. The CDR3 region has the DNA TGCGCCAGCAGCCAAGATACAGGGGGAAGTAATCAGCCCCAGCATTTT. The chain employs TRBV4-3 and TRBJ1-5; 8 bases line up with TRBD1. V was clipped by 0 bases and J by 4 bases; unmatched bases: 5. Germline-derived CDR1 and CDR2 are LGHNA and YSLEER. The CDR3 is 16 amino acids.

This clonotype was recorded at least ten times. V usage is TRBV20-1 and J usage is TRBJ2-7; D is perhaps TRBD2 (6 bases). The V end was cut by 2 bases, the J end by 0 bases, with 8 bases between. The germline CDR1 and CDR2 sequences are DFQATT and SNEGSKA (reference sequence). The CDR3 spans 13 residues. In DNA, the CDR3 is TGCAGTGCTAGAATCGGGAGCTCCTACGAGCAGTACTTC. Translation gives CSARIGSSYEQYF.

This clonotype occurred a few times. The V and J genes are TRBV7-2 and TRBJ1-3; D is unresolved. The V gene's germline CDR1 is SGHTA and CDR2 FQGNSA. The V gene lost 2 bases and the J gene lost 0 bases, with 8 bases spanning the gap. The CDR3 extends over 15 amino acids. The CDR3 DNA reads TGTGCCAGCAGCTTATTGATTAGCTCTGGAAACACCATATATTTT. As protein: CASSLLISSGNTIYF. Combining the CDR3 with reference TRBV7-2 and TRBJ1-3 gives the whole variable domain GAGVSQSPSNKVTEKGKDVELRCDPISGHTALYWYRQSLGQGLEFLIYFQGNSAPDKSGLPSDRFSAERTGGSVSTLTIQRTQQEDSAVYLCASSLLISSGNTIYFGEGSWLTVV.

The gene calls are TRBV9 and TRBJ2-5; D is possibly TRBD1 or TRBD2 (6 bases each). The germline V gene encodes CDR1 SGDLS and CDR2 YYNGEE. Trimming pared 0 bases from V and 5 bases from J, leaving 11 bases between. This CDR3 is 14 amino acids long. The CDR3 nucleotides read TGTGCCAGCAGCGTAGACTGGAGGGGGGAGACCCAGTACTTC. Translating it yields CASSVDWRGETQYF.

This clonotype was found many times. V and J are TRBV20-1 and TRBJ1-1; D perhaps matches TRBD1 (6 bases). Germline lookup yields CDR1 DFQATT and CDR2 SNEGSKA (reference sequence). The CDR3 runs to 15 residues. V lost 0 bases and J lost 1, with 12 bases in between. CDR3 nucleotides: TGCAGTGCTAGAGATCACGGCAGGGGGAACACTGAAGCTTTCTTT. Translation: CSARDHGRGNTEAFF.

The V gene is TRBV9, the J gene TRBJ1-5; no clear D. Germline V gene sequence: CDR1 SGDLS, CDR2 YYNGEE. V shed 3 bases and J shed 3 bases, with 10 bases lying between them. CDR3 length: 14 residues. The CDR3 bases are TGTGCCAGCAGCGCGGAGGGATCCAATCAGCCCCAGCATTTT. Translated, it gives CASSAEGSNQPQHF.